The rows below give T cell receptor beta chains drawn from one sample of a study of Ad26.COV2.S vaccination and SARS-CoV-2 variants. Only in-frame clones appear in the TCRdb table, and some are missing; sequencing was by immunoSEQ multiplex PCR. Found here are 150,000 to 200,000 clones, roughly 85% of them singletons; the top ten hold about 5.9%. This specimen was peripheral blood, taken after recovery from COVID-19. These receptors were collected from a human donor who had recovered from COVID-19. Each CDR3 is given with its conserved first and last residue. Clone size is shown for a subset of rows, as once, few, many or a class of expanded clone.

CASPDYYSYEQYF	TRBV10-2	TRBJ2-7	-
CASSAGTVGKNIQYF	TRBV9	TRBJ2-4	-
CASSPHGQGAGELFF	TRBV6-5	TRBJ2-2	-
CASSPPGTGTGETQYF	TRBV18	TRBJ2-5	-
CASSIARASLGNTIYF	TRBV19	TRBJ1-3	-
CASSLPTSGTPYNEQFF	TRBV7-3	TRBJ2-1	-
CASSLTGRPYEQYF	TRBV27	TRBJ2-7	-
CASSKASGTGVDHEQYF	TRBV21-1	TRBJ2-7	-
CASSPRAGGSYNEQFF	TRBV4-2	TRBJ2-1	-
CASSSGRNEQFF	TRBV11-2	TRBJ2-1	-
CSASLPSGRVDIGELFF	TRBV20-1	TRBJ2-2	-
CASSLDIGTTLYEQYF	TRBV11-2	TRBJ2-7	-
CASSQDRLAGGNTGELFF	TRBV3-1/TRBV3-2	TRBJ2-2	few
CASTGVGTEGYGYTF	TRBV6-5	TRBJ1-2	-
CASSLWSGRNIQYF	TRBV28	TRBJ2-4	-
CASSTSRDSQYEQYF	TRBV27	TRBJ2-7	-
CASSPRLAARETQYF	TRBV6-5	TRBJ2-5	-
CAISFGGPNTGELFF	TRBV10-3	TRBJ2-2	-
CASSLGHHTEAFF	TRBV27	TRBJ1-1	-
CASIPTGGYEQYF	TRBV25-1	TRBJ2-7	-
CASSPTLDTQYF	TRBV2	TRBJ2-3	-
CASSPRTSGGGSYEQYF	TRBV7-8	TRBJ2-7	-
CASSQGLLMRNEQFF	TRBV4-2	TRBJ2-1	-
CASIRDNDSPLHF	TRBV6-5	TRBJ1-6	-
CASSLLVYEQYF	TRBV7-8	TRBJ2-7	-
CASYGRGQGNTEAFF	TRBV19	TRBJ1-1	-
CASGEEGQPQHF	TRBV10-3	TRBJ1-5	-
CASSSTGAVQETQYF	TRBV5-8	TRBJ2-5	-
CAWSSGGYVGAFF	TRBV30	TRBJ1-1	-
CASSVGTGVYEQYF	TRBV27	TRBJ2-7	-
CASSPGTTFYGYTF	TRBV18	TRBJ1-2	-
CREGGYNQPQHF	TRBV29-1	TRBJ1-5	few
CASSLENSLFKLAEAFF	TRBV7-7	TRBJ1-1	few
CASSRTGAETQYF	TRBV13	TRBJ2-5	-
CASSATGLAGGIPTYEQYF	TRBV9	TRBJ2-7	-
CASSFGGIRQETQYF	TRBV7-2	TRBJ2-5	-
CASSWDRGFGELFF	TRBV27	TRBJ2-2	-
CATKLAEGTQYF	TRBV2	TRBJ2-3	-
CASSQDPPRDEQYF	TRBV14	TRBJ2-7	-
CASSHLGQPDTQYF	TRBV14	TRBJ2-3	-
CASSMPGLSYEQYF	TRBV19	TRBJ2-7	-
CASSLGLAGGPTDTQYF	TRBV5-6	TRBJ2-3	-
CASSQWDKGERFYEQYF	TRBV4-2	TRBJ2-7	once
CATSMGGTYNEQFF	TRBV15	TRBJ2-1	-
CASSLDDYGYTF	TRBV5-8	TRBJ1-2	-
CASSVGGTEAFF	TRBV28	TRBJ1-1	few
CASSPADRGGDTQYF	TRBV28	TRBJ2-3	-
CASSPDRGSDTQYF	TRBV5-1	TRBJ2-3	-
CASSTSHVYSGGSYNEQFF	TRBV19	TRBJ2-1	-
CASNHGNSGNTIYF	TRBV5-8	TRBJ1-3	-
CASSPTANTEAFF	TRBV3-1/TRBV3-2	TRBJ1-1	-
CASSQGTGGASPLHF	TRBV7-2	TRBJ1-6	-
CASSGSHTVNEQYF	TRBV18	TRBJ2-7	-